Described below is a single TCR beta chain sequence and its context. In assigning cohorts, the study relied on participant-reported clinical history. These data come from a study of blood T cell repertoires in COVID-19. Looking at the study overall: COVID-19 samples from acute and convalescent phases originated in the United States, Italy and Spain.

As processed by the authors: Using reference gene primer amplification, nucleated cell counts were estimated. The repertoire was sequenced with immunoSEQ multiplex PCR; TCRdb's copy has only in-frame clones and lacks some. The DNA gave D and trimming, while V, J and clone size come from that table. The data contain around 450,000 clones, 87% of them singletons. The clonotype comes from a woman in her late teens or twenties with acute COVID-19. Sequencing input: PBMCs or T cells enriched from blood (not recorded which).

The CDR3 nucleotides read TGTGCCAGCAGAACGGGGGGCAGCATTCAGTACTTC. Amino acid sequence: CASRTGGSIQYF. This chain joins TRBV11-2 and TRBJ2-4, with D perhaps matching TRBD2 (7 bases). CDR1 is SGHAT, CDR2 FQNNGV, per germline. Between the trimmed V and J ends, which lost 6 bases and 9 bases, there was a span of 12 bases. CDR3 length: 12 amino acids.